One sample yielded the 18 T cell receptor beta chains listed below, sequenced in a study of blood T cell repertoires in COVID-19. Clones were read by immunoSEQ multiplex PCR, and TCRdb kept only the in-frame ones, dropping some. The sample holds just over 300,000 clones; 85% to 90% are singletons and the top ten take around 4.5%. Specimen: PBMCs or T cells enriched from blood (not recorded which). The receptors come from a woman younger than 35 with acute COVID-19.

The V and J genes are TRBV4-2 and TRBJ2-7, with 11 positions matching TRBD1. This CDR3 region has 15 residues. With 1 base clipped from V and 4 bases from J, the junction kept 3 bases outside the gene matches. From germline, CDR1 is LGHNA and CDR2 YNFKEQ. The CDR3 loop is CASSQAGTGGYEQYF. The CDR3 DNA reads TGTGCCAGCAGCCAAGCCGGGACAGGGGGTTACGAGCAGTACTTC.

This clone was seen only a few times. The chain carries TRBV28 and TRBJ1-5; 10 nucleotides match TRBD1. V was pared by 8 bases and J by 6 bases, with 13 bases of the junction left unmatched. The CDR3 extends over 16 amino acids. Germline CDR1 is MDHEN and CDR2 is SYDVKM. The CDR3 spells CASGSPGTGAGQPQHF. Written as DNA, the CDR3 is TGTGCCAGCGGGTCGCCCGGGACAGGGGCTGGTCAGCCCCAGCATTTT.

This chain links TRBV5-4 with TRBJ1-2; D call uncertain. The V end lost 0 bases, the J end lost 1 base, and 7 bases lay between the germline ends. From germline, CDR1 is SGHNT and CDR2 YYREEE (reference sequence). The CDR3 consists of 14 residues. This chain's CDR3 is CASSLARVNYGYTF. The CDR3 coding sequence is TGTGCCAGCAGCTTGGCCCGCGTTAACTATGGCTACACCTTC.

CDR3 sequence: CASSLQRELWETQYF. CDR3 DNA sequence: TGTGCCAGCAGCCTACAGCGGGAGCTGTGGGAGACCCAGTACTTC. The V call is TRBV7-2, the J call TRBJ2-5, with TRBD2 matching over 8 bases. CDR1 is SGHTA, CDR2 FQGNSA, per germline. CDR3 length: 15 amino acids. Losses at the gene ends were 5 bases for V and 5 bases for J; bases not matched to a gene: 10.

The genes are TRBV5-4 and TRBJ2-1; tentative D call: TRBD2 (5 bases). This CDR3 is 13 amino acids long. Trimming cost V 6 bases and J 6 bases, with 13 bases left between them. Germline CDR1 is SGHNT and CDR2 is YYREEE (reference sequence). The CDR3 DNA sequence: TGTGCCAGCACCGGGATGGTTGTCAATGAGCAGTTCTTC. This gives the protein CASTGMVVNEQFF. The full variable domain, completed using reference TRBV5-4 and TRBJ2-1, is ETGVTQSPTHLIKTRGQQVTLRCSSQSGHNTVSWYQQALGQGPQFIFQYYREEENGRGNFPPRFSGLQFPNYSSELNVNALELDDSALYLCASTGMVVNEQFFGPGTRLTVL.

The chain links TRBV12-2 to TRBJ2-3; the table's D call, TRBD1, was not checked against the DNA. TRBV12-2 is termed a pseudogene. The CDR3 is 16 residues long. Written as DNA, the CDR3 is TGTGCAAGTCGCTTAGGCCTGGGGGCACAGGGGGATACGCAGTATTTT. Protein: CASRLGLGAQGDTQYF.

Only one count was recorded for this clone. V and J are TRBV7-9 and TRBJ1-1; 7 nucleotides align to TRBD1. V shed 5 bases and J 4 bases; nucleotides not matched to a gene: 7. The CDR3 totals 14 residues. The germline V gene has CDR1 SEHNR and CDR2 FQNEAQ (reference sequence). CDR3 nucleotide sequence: TGTGCCAGCAGCCCCCAGGGGGAAGCCACTGAAGCTTTCTTT. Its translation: CASSPQGEATEAFF.

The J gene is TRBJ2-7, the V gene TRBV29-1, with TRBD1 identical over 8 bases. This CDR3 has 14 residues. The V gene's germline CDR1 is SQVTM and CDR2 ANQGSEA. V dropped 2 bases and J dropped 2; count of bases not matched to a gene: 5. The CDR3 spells CSVELGQAPYEQYF. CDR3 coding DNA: TGCAGCGTTGAACTGGGACAGGCCCCCTACGAGCAGTACTTC.

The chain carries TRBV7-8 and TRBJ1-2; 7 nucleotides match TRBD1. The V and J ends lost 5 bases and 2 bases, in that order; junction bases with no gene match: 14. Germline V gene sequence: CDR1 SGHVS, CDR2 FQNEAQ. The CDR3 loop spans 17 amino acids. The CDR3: CASSLTFFGTENYGYTF. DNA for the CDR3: TGTGCCAGCAGCCTAACATTCTTCGGGACAGAGAACTATGGCTACACCTTC. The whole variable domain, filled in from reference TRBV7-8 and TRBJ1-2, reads GAGVSQSPRYKVAKRGQDVALRCDPISGHVSLFWYQQALGQGPEFLTYFQNEAQLDKSGLPSDRFFAERPEGSVSTLKIQRTQQEDSAVYLCASSLTFFGTENYGYTFGSGTRLTVV.

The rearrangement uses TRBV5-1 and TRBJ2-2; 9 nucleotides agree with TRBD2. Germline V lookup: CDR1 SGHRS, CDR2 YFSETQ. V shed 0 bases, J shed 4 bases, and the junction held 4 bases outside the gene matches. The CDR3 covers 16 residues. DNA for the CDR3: TGCGCCAGCAGCTTGGGGGTAGCGGGAGCCACCGGGGAGCTGTTTTTT. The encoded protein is CASSLGVAGATGELFF.

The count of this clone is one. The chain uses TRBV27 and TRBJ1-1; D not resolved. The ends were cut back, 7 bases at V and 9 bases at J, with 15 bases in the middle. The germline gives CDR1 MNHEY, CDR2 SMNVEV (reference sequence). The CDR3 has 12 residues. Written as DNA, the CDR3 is TGTGCCAGCACCTCCGGGCGGGGTCAAGCTTTCTTT. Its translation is CASTSGRGQAFF.

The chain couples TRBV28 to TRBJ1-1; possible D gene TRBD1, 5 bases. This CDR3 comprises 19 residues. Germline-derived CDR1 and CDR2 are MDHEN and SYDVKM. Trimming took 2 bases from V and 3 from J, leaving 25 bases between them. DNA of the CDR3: TGTGCCAGCAGTTTAGGGGGGGTCTGGGGAAGGGATCGTTACACTGAAGCTTTCTTT. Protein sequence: CASSLGGVWGRDRYTEAFF. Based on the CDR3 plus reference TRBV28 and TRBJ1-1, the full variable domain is DVKVTQSSRYLVKRTGEKVFLECVQDMDHENMFWYRQDPGLGLRLIYFSYDVKMKEKGDIPEGYSVSREKKERFSLILESASTNQTSMYLCASSLGGVWGRDRYTEAFFGQGTRLTVV.

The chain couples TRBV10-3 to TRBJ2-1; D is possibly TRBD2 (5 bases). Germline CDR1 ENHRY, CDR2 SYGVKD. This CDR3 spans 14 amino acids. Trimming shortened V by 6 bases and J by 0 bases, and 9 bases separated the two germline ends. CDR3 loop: CAIRGAGSYNEQFF. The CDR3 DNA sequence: TGTGCCATCAGGGGTGCGGGCTCCTACAATGAGCAGTTCTTC.

Here the CDR3 DNA reads TGTGCCAGCAGCCGACGGGAGGAAACCTACGAGCAGTACTTC. This encodes CASSRREETYEQYF. The chain is built from TRBV11-2 and TRBJ2-7; TRBD2 agrees at 7 bases. V lost 5 bases to trimming and J lost 2 bases; unmatched junction nucleotides: 6. CDR1 is SGHAT and CDR2 is FQNNGV in the germline V gene. The CDR3 has 14 amino acids.

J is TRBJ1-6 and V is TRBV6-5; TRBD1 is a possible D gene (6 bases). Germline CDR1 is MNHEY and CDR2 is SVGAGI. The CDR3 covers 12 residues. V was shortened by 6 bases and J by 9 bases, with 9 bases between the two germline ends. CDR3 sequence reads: CASSRGGSPLHF. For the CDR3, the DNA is TGTGCCAGCAGCCGAGGGGGTTCACCCCTCCACTTT.

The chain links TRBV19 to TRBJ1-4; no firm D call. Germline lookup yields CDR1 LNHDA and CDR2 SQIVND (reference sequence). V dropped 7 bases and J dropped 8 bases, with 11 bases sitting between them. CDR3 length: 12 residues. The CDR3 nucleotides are TGTGCCAGTAAGCGTGGCCGGGAAAAACTGTTTTTT. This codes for CASKRGREKLFF.

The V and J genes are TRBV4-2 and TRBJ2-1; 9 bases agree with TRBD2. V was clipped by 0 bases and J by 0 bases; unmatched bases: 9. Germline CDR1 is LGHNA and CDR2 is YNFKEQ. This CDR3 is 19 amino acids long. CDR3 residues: CASSQDPFEREASYNEQFF. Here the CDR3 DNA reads TGTGCCAGCAGCCAAGATCCCTTTGAGCGGGAGGCCTCCTACAATGAGCAGTTCTTC.

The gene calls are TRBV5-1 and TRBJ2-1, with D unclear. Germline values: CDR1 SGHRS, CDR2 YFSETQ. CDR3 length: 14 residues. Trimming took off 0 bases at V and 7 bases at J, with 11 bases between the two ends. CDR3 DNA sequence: TGCGCCAGCAGCTTGGCCACGACTGGGAATGAGCAGTTCTTC. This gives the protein CASSLATTGNEQFF.